This is a list of T cell receptor beta chains from one sample in a study of blood T cell repertoires in COVID-19. Clones were sequenced by immunoSEQ multiplex PCR, and TCRdb holds only the in-frame ones, with some missing. The sample has about 140,000 clones, roughly 86% seen once. The sample comprised peripheral blood. These receptors originate from a human donor in a cohort sampled during active COVID-19. CDR3s include the opening cysteine and the closing phenylalanine or tryptophan. D genes are given only for firm matches. Where a row states a size, it is once, few, many or the class of an expanded clone; other rows omit it.

V gene: TRBV12-3/TRBV12-4; J gene: TRBJ1-1; clone size: .; D gene: .; CDR3 protein: CASSLGGGTEAFF; CDR3 DNA: TGTGCCAGCAGTTTAGGAGGGGGCACTGAAGCTTTCTTT
V gene: TRBV4-1; J gene: TRBJ2-7; clone size: .; D gene: TRBD2; CDR3 protein: CASSQEPWGGSQYF; CDR3 DNA: TGCGCCAGCAGCCAAGAGCCGTGGGGAGGGTCGCAGTACTTC
V gene: TRBV15; J gene: TRBJ2-2; clone size: .; D gene: .; CDR3 protein: CATSREGLDVFGELFF; CDR3 DNA: TGTGCCACCAGCAGAGAGGGGCTAGATGTATTCGGGGAGCTGTTTTTT
V gene: TRBV10-1; J gene: TRBJ2-3; clone size: .; D gene: .; CDR3 protein: CASSEEGRGTDTQYF; CDR3 DNA: TGCGCCAGCAGTGAGGAGGGTCGGGGCACAGATACGCAGTATTTT
V gene: TRBV7-2; J gene: TRBJ2-7; clone size: .; D gene: TRBD2; CDR3 protein: CASSLATSGMAYEQYF; CDR3 DNA: TGTGCCAGCAGCTTAGCTACTAGCGGGATGGCCTACGAGCAGTACTTC
V gene: TRBV4-1; J gene: TRBJ2-3; clone size: .; D gene: .; CDR3 protein: CASSQTGTDTQYF; CDR3 DNA: TGCGCCAGCAGCCAAACGGGCACAGATACGCAGTATTTT
V gene: TRBV9; J gene: TRBJ2-2; clone size: .; D gene: TRBD1; CDR3 protein: CASSETGEANTGELFF; CDR3 DNA: TGTGCCAGCAGCGAGACAGGGGAGGCGAACACCGGGGAGCTGTTTTTT
V gene: TRBV3-1/TRBV3-2; J gene: TRBJ1-1; clone size: .; D gene: .; CDR3 protein: CASSLRERAFF; CDR3 DNA: TGTGCCAGCAGCCTCCGGGAAAGAGCTTTCTTT
V gene: TRBV3-1/TRBV3-2; J gene: TRBJ1-2; clone size: many; D gene: .; CDR3 protein: CASSQGTYGYTF; CDR3 DNA: TGTGCCAGCAGCCAAGGGACATACGGCTACACCTTC
V gene: TRBV28; J gene: TRBJ2-3; clone size: .; D gene: .; CDR3 protein: CASSPVVGQRGFTDTQYF; CDR3 DNA: TGTGCCAGCAGTCCCGTCGTCGGACAGAGGGGATTCACAGATACGCAGTATTTT
V gene: TRBV5-6; J gene: TRBJ1-1; clone size: .; D gene: .; CDR3 protein: CASSLARVGTEAFF; CDR3 DNA: TGTGCCAGCAGCTTGGCCAGGGTGGGCACTGAAGCTTTCTTT
V gene: TRBV6-5; J gene: TRBJ1-5; clone size: few; D gene: .; CDR3 protein: CARYLIQGNQPQHF; CDR3 DNA: TGTGCCAGGTACCTCATACAGGGAAATCAGCCCCAGCATTTT
V gene: TRBV5-6; J gene: TRBJ1-2; clone size: many; D gene: .; CDR3 protein: CASSLEGADGYTF; CDR3 DNA: TGTGCCAGCAGCTTGGAAGGGGCCGATGGCTACACCTTC
V gene: TRBV9; J gene: TRBJ2-2; clone size: .; D gene: .; CDR3 protein: CASSPLTNTGELFF; CDR3 DNA: TGTGCCAGCAGCCCGCTAACGAACACCGGGGAGCTGTTTTTT
V gene: TRBV28; J gene: TRBJ2-7; clone size: once; D gene: TRBD1; CDR3 protein: CASRGTGGSGEQYF; CDR3 DNA: TGTGCCAGCAGAGGGACAGGGGGTTCAGGCGAGCAGTACTTC
V gene: TRBV3-1/TRBV3-2; J gene: TRBJ1-1; clone size: .; D gene: .; CDR3 protein: CASSQGVRVLNTEAFF; CDR3 DNA: TGTGCCAGCAGCCAAGGGGTCAGGGTGTTAAACACTGAAGCTTTCTTT
V gene: TRBV11-2; J gene: TRBJ2-2; clone size: .; D gene: TRBD2; CDR3 protein: CASSLDGGRFGTGELFF; CDR3 DNA: TGTGCCAGCAGCTTAGACGGGGGGAGATTCGGCACCGGGGAGCTGTTTTTT
V gene: TRBV11-2; J gene: TRBJ2-2; clone size: .; D gene: TRBD2; CDR3 protein: CASVGLAGAAGELFF; CDR3 DNA: TGTGCCAGCGTGGGACTAGCGGGAGCTGCCGGGGAGCTGTTTTTT
V gene: TRBV19; J gene: TRBJ2-3; clone size: .; D gene: .; CDR3 protein: CASSPRTGGVLARDTQYF; CDR3 DNA: TGTGCCAGTAGTCCACGGACAGGAGGGGTTCTGGCTAGGGATACGCAGTATTTT
V gene: TRBV19; J gene: TRBJ1-2; clone size: .; D gene: TRBD1; CDR3 protein: CASINTGDAVYGYTF; CDR3 DNA: TGTGCCAGTATAAATACAGGGGACGCGGTCTATGGCTACACCTTC
V gene: TRBV3-1/TRBV3-2; J gene: TRBJ2-1; clone size: .; D gene: TRBD2; CDR3 protein: CASSQLAGGRYNEQFF; CDR3 DNA: TGTGCCAGCAGCCAGCTAGCGGGAGGGCGGTACAATGAGCAGTTCTTC
V gene: TRBV27; J gene: TRBJ2-1; clone size: .; D gene: TRBD2; CDR3 protein: CASRASGGALNEQFF; CDR3 DNA: TGTGCCAGCAGAGCCAGCGGGGGGGCCCTTAATGAGCAGTTCTTC
V gene: TRBV2; J gene: TRBJ2-1; clone size: .; D gene: .; CDR3 protein: CASSEIGVGKSYNEQFF; CDR3 DNA: TGTGCCAGCAGTGAGATAGGGGTAGGGAAGTCCTACAATGAGCAGTTCTTC
V gene: TRBV5-1; J gene: TRBJ2-3; clone size: few; D gene: TRBD1; CDR3 protein: CASSFLQGTLTDTQYF; CDR3 DNA: TGCGCCAGCAGCTTCCTACAGGGGACCCTCACAGATACGCAGTATTTT
V gene: TRBV7-9; J gene: TRBJ2-7; clone size: .; D gene: TRBD1; CDR3 protein: CASSLVSGGFYEQYF; CDR3 DNA: TGTGCCAGCAGCTTAGTCTCAGGGGGCTTCTACGAGCAGTACTTC
V gene: TRBV18; J gene: TRBJ1-6; clone size: .; D gene: TRBD1; CDR3 protein: CASSRDSPWDSPLHF; CDR3 DNA: TGTGCCAGCTCACGGGACAGCCCATGGGATTCACCCCTCCACTTT
V gene: TRBV2; J gene: TRBJ2-7; clone size: .; D gene: .; CDR3 protein: CASSEADFPNYEQYF; CDR3 DNA: TGTGCCAGCAGTGAAGCGGACTTCCCAAACTACGAGCAGTACTTC
V gene: TRBV7-9; J gene: TRBJ1-5; clone size: once; D gene: .; CDR3 protein: CASSPGGITDSWSNQPQHF; CDR3 DNA: TGTGCCAGCAGCCCCGGGGGGATAACAGATTCCTGGAGCAATCAGCCCCAGCATTTT
V gene: TRBV5-1; J gene: TRBJ2-2; clone size: .; D gene: TRBD1; CDR3 protein: CASSRDSPTGELFF; CDR3 DNA: TGCGCCTCCTCCCGGGACAGCCCCACCGGGGAGCTGTTTTTT
V gene: TRBV2; J gene: TRBJ2-7; clone size: .; D gene: TRBD1; CDR3 protein: CASSEGTARYEQYF; CDR3 DNA: TGTGCCAGCAGCGAAGGGACAGCTCGATACGAGCAGTACTTC
V gene: TRBV29-1; J gene: TRBJ2-1; clone size: .; D gene: .; CDR3 protein: CSVVRGGEQFF; CDR3 DNA: TGCAGCGTGGTTAGGGGGGGTGAGCAGTTCTTC
V gene: TRBV5-1; J gene: TRBJ1-1; clone size: .; D gene: TRBD1; CDR3 protein: CASSSSQGALTEAFF; CDR3 DNA: TGCGCCAGCAGCTCCAGTCAGGGGGCGCTCACTGAAGCTTTCTTT
V gene: TRBV6-5; J gene: TRBJ2-7; clone size: .; D gene: TRBD1; CDR3 protein: CASRGDSFYEQYF; CDR3 DNA: TGTGCCAGCAGAGGGGACAGTTTCTACGAGCAGTACTTC
V gene: TRBV4-2; J gene: TRBJ2-5; clone size: .; D gene: TRBD2; CDR3 protein: CASSQVGGTSQETQYF; CDR3 DNA: TGTGCCAGCAGCCAAGTGGGGGGGACTAGCCAAGAGACCCAGTACTTC
V gene: TRBV6-5; J gene: TRBJ2-7; clone size: few; D gene: TRBD1; CDR3 protein: CASSYSRQGVNEQYF; CDR3 DNA: TGTGCCAGCAGTTACTCGAGACAGGGGGTTAACGAGCAGTACTTC
V gene: TRBV11-2; J gene: TRBJ2-7; clone size: .; D gene: .; CDR3 protein: CASSFSRNSPYYEQYF; CDR3 DNA: TGTGCCAGCAGCTTTAGTAGAAACTCTCCCTACTACGAGCAGTACTTC
V gene: TRBV2; J gene: TRBJ2-1; clone size: .; D gene: TRBD2; CDR3 protein: CASSEEGTSGSGLF; CDR3 DNA: TGTGCCAGCAGTGAAGAAGGGACTAGCGGGAGTGGGCTCTTC
V gene: TRBV6-1; J gene: TRBJ1-4; clone size: .; D gene: .; CDR3 protein: CASSDRPVGANEKLFF; CDR3 DNA: TGTGCCAGCAGTGATCGACCCGTAGGGGCTAATGAAAAACTGTTTTTT
V gene: TRBV28; J gene: TRBJ2-7; clone size: .; D gene: .; CDR3 protein: CASSLGGTNYEQYF; CDR3 DNA: TGTGCCAGCAGTTTAGGCGGGACCAACTACGAGCAGTACTTC
V gene: TRBV12-5; J gene: TRBJ1-5; clone size: .; D gene: .; CDR3 protein: CASGPPGQPQHF; CDR3 DNA: TGTGCTAGTGGTCCCCCAGGGCAGCCCCAGCATTTT
V gene: TRBV13; J gene: TRBJ2-3; clone size: .; D gene: TRBD2; CDR3 protein: CASSLAGGPADTQYF; CDR3 DNA: TGTGCCAGCAGCTTAGCGGGAGGGCCCGCAGATACGCAGTATTTT
V gene: TRBV7-6; J gene: TRBJ1-1; clone size: .; D gene: TRBD1; CDR3 protein: CASSARDRGRDREAFF; CDR3 DNA: TGTGCCAGCAGCGCTAGGGACAGGGGCCGAGACCGTGAAGCTTTCTTT
V gene: TRBV2; J gene: TRBJ2-2; clone size: few; D gene: .; CDR3 protein: CASKGHPSGELFF; CDR3 DNA: TGTGCCAGCAAGGGACATCCCTCCGGGGAGCTGTTTTTT
V gene: TRBV3-1/TRBV3-2; J gene: TRBJ2-3; clone size: .; D gene: TRBD2; CDR3 protein: CASSQVLVAGGTQYF; CDR3 DNA: TGTGCCAGCAGCCAAGTCCTGGTAGCGGGAGGCACGCAGTATTTT
V gene: TRBV9; J gene: TRBJ2-5; clone size: few; D gene: TRBD2; CDR3 protein: CASSASGVSGGFRETQYF; CDR3 DNA: TGTGCCAGCAGCGCCAGTGGAGTCAGCGGGGGGTTCCGGGAGACCCAGTACTTC